This T cell receptor (beta chain) comes out of a study of T cells in Graves' hyperthyroidism and ophthalmopathy (dated by TCRdb to about 2019). Turning to the overall study: Peripheral blood was collected at initial diagnosis, before any treatment. A discovery cohort of fewer than 110 patients, approximately 45 with Graves' ophthalmopathy and approximately 57 with stable Graves' hyperthyroidism, was used to find distinguishing TCR V-J signatures. Prospective prediction of ophthalmopathy was tested in an independent validation cohort of fewer than 20 hyperthyroidism patients and 15 to 17 patients who later progressed to ophthalmopathy. The 85 to 100 discovery patients were randomly split 7:3 into training and test sets. In several Graves' hyperthyroidism patients, the study also compared T-cell repertoires from thyroid tissue with T-cell repertoires from blood. After blood sampling, hyperthyroidism patients were treated with methimazole at a starting dose of 30 mg daily, and ophthalmopathy patients were treated with high-dose intravenous methylprednisolone. TCR Vbeta CDR3 sequencing of 140 or so peripheral blood samples (43 ophthalmopathy, roughly 74 hyperthyroidism and roughly 17 progressor patients) is reported in the paper. The paper as a whole reports these results and caveats: During validation, the model predicted progression to ophthalmopathy a median of approximately 6 months ahead of onset, with around 71% sensitivity and about 72% specificity. Ophthalmopathy was separated from stable hyperthyroidism by a 13 V-J signature model, with around 88% sensitivity and approximately 81% specificity obtained in cross-validation and 80%/75% obtained in testing. Most expanded thyroid clonotypes (frequency above 0.001) were also detected in blood, suggesting blood repertoires may reflect thyroid immune responses. Sample size was not statistically predetermined, and investigators were not blinded to group allocation.

Stable Graves' hyperthyroidism was defined as the absence of progression to ophthalmopathy over 18 months of follow-up. The hyperthyroidism patients were between 18 and 65 years old and newly diagnosed, with a disease duration of less than 2 months. Any patient with an uncontrolled infection, another autoimmune disease, pregnancy or lactation was excluded. Diagnoses relied on clinical symptoms, serum thyroxine and TRAb, thyroid ultrasound and orbital computed tomography. PBMCs were isolated from more than 9 ml of fresh peripheral blood by Ficoll-Paque density gradient centrifugation. Total RNA was extracted with Trizol reagent, and quality was checked on an Agilent 2100 Bioanalyzer. The TCR beta CDR3 regions were amplified from the RNA transcripts. A first-round RT-PCR of the TCR CDR3 used the HTBI primer set with the Qiagen OneStep RT-PCR kit. Libraries were constructed in a second round of multiplex PCR, after which size selection and purification were carried out. Sequencing of the libraries was done on an Illumina HiSeq2000 using paired-end 100 bp reads. Under the source paper's analysis protocol: SOAPnuke was used to process the raw data, throwing out any read that contained adapters or uncalled bases, had a mean Phred below 15, or lacked an exact constant-primer or identifier match. High-quality paired reads were merged using COPE v1.2.5, and each unique nucleotide sequence was defined as a clonotype. Clonotypes were aligned to IMGT TRBV, TRBD and TRBJ reference segments using MiTCR v1.1. The analysis included only V-J combinations with a frequency above 0.0001, which together covered around 99% of the repertoires. The TCS score was defined as the ratio of F50 (clonal expansion) to E x V (chaos), calculated using BLOSUM62-based TCRdist between CDR3 peptides within each V-J. Welch's t-statistics and random forest reduced fewer than 550 V-J features to 10 to 15, which were used in a naive Bayes classifier (R e1071). Thyroid-blood repertoire similarity was quantified with the Morisita-Horn index. Clones were called with MiXCR by TCRdb after fastp trimmed the public reads at Q25, and only in-frame beta chains were retained. Each CDR3 protein gets just one entry, which takes the most common genes and DNA from the rows behind it. Clone size and V and J calls follow TCRdb, not the original study. This sample gives roughly 840,000 distinct CDR3 sequences in total; 38% of them show up just once. The ten biggest clones cover 7.5% to 9.5% of the sample.

Of note for this clonotype: The antigen it binds to is not known. No quality values exist for individual bases; no much larger clone is one base distant.

The receptor was derived from a man between 18 and 35 years old with Graves' hyperthyroidism. The sequenced material came from blood.

The sequence in DNA is TGCAGTGCTAGATTCTCGGGAGGAGCCGGGGAGCTGTTTTTT. It is translated as CSARFSGGAGELFF. The chain uses TRBV20-1 and TRBJ2-2; 7 bases in the junction line up with TRBD2. The CDR3 runs 14 amino acids, cysteine and phenylalanine included. Only the CDR3 part of the read is kept: 42 bases, read in frame from the first base. The V end gives up 2 bases and the J end 6 bases, leaving 6 bases in the junction not matched to a gene. The germline V gene (reference sequence) gives CDR1 as DFQATT and CDR2 as SNEGSKA.